The TCR beta chain described here comes from a study of blood T cells in healthy people across ages. Primed by a sample-barcoded 5' primer and a J-beta primer mix, a second PCR proceeded for about 7 to 11 cycles. TCRdb re-analysed the 5' RACE reads in MiXCR, keeping a single row per CDR3 protein. The sample carries fewer than 1,200,000 distinct CDR3 sequences, about 25% recorded once. Germline CDR1 is SGHNT and CDR2 is YENEEA. The CDR3 is made up of 13 amino acids. The ends lost 7 bases at V and 2 bases at J; junction bases unmatched: 3. The table lists this clonotype with a count of one. No fewer than 6 micrograms of total RNA were isolated from every sample. The sample was also linked to a second study, of T cells of mothers and their children.

The sample was blood. This receptor was identified in a girl aged 2 to 10 in good health. The chain couples TRBV11-3 to TRBJ2-3; TRBD2 matches at 7 bases. CDR3: CASKGLVTDTQYF. CDR3 nucleotides: TGTGCCAGCAAAGGACTAGTCACAGATACGCAGTATTTT. The complete variable domain, with remaining parts taken from reference TRBV11-3 and TRBJ2-3, reads EAGVVQSPRYKIIEKKQPVAFWCNPISGHNTLYWYLQNLGQGPELLIRYENEEAVDDSQLPKDRFSAERLKGVDSTLKIQPAELGDSAVYLCASKGLVTDTQYFGPGTRLTVL.